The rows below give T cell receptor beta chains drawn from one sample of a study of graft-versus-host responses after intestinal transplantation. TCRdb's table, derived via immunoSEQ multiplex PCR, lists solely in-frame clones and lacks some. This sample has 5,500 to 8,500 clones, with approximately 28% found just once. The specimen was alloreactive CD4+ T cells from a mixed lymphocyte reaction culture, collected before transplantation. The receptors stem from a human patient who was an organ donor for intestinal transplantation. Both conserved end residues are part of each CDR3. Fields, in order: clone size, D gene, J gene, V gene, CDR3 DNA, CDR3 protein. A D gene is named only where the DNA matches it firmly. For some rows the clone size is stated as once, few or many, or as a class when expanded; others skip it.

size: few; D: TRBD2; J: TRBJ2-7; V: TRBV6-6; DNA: TGTGCCAGCAGTCGGACTAGCGGGGGGTACGAGCAGTACTTC; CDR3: CASSRTSGGYEQYF
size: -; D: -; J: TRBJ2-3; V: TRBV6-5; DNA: TGTGCCAGCAGTTACCAAACAGACGCAGATACGCAGTATTTT; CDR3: CASSYQTDADTQYF
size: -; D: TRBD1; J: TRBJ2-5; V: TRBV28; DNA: TGTGCCAGCAGTTTGAGGGCATACAGGGGTGGGACCCAGTACTTC; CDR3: CASSLRAYRGGTQYF
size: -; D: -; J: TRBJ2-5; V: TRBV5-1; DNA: TGCGCCAGCAGCTCGGGAGCTCAAGAGACCCAGTACTTC; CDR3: CASSSGAQETQYF
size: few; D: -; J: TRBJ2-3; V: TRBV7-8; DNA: TGTGCCAGCAGCTTGACAGGCACAGATACGCAGTATTTT; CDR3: CASSLTGTDTQYF
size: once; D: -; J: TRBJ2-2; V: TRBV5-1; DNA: TGCGCCAGCACCTTCCCCAGCGGGGAGCTGTTTTTT; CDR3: CASTFPSGELFF
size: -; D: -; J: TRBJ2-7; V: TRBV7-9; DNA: TGTGCCAGCAGCTGGGGCCGGGACACTACCTACGAGCAGTACTTC; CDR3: CASSWGRDTTYEQYF
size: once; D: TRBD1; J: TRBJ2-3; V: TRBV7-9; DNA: TGTGCCAGCAGCAAACACAGGGGAAGCACAGATACGCAGTATTTT; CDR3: CASSKHRGSTDTQYF
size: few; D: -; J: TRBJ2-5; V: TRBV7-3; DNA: TGTGCCAGCAGCTTACTGGGTTCGGGGACCCAGTACTTC; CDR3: CASSLLGSGTQYF
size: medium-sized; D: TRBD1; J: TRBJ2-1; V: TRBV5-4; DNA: TGTGCCAGCAGTACCCCGGACAGGACCTACAATGAGCAGTTCTTC; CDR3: CASSTPDRTYNEQFF
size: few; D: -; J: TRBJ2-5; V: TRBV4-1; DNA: TGCGCCAGCAGCCAAGACTTGAGATTGTCCCAGTACTTC; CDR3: CASSQDLRLSQYF
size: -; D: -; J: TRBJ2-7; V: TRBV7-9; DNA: TGTGCCAGCAGCTCCACGGCCGCTAGCTCCTACGAGCAGTACTTC; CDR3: CASSSTAASSYEQYF
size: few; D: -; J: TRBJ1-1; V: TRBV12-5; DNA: TGTGCTAGTGGTATCTCCGGGACAACGGGCCCTGAAGCTTTCTTT; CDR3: CASGISGTTGPEAFF
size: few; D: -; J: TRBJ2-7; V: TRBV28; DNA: TGTGCCACCAGGGACACTACCTACGAGCAGTACTTC; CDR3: CATRDTTYEQYF
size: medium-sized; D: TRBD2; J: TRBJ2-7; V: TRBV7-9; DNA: TGTGCCAGCAGCTTCGCGGGACTAGTTCTCCCCTACGAGCAGTACTTC; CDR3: CASSFAGLVLPYEQYF
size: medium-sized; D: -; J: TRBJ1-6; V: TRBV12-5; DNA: TGTGCTAGTGGTTTGGTAACGGATTCACCCCTCCACTTT; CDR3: CASGLVTDSPLHF
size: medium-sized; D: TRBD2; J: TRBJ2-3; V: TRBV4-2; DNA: TGTGCCAGCAGCCAAGACCAGCAGGGACTAGGGAGGGATACGCAGTATTTT; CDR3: CASSQDQQGLGRDTQYF
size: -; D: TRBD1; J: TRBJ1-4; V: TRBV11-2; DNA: TGTGCCAGCAGCGTATGGACAGGTCGGAAACTGTTTTTT; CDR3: CASSVWTGRKLFF
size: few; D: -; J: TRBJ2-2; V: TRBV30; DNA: TGTGCCTGGAGTAGGGGCGGAAAGGGCGGGGAGCTGTTTTTT; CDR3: CAWSRGGKGGELFF
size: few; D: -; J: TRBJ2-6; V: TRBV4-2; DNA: TGTGCCAGCAGCCCTGGACTAATAACTGGGGCCAACGTCCTGACTTTC; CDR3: CASSPGLITGANVLTF
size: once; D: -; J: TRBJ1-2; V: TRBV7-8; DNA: TGTGCCAGCAGCTTTTTTCAGGGTATCGGCTATGGCTACACCTTC; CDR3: CASSFFQGIGYGYTF
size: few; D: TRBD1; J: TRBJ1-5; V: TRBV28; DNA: TGTGCCAGCAGCCCTAGAGGACAGGGAAGAAATCAGCCCCAGCATTTT; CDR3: CASSPRGQGRNQPQHF
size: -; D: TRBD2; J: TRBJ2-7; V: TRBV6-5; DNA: TGTGCCAGCAGTCGGGACTACACCTCCTACGAGCAGTACTTC; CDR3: CASSRDYTSYEQYF
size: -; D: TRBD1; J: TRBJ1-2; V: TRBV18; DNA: TGTGCCAGCTCACCCCCGGGACAGGGATATGCTAACTATGGCTACACCTTC; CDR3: CASSPPGQGYANYGYTF
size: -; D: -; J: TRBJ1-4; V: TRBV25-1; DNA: TGTGCCAGCGGCGATTTGACTAATAATGAAAAACTGTTTTTT; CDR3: CASGDLTNNEKLFF
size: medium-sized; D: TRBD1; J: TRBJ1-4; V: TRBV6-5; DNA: TGTGCCAGCAGAGGCCTCGGACAGGGGACTGAAAAACTGTTTTTT; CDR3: CASRGLGQGTEKLFF
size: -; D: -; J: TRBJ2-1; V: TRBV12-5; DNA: TGTGCTAGGTACAGGGGAGGACGGGATGAGCAGTTCTTC; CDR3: CARYRGGRDEQFF
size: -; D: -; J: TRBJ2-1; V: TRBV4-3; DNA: TGCGCCAGCAGCCAAGATCTCCGGACAACTGGAAGGGATGAGCAGTTCTTC; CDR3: CASSQDLRTTGRDEQFF
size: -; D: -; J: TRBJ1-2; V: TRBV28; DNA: TGTGCCAGCCTAGACGCCCAGGGTGGCGGCTACACCTTC; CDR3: CASLDAQGGGYTF
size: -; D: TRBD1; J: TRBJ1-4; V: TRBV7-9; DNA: TGTGCCAGCAGCTTCAGGGGGCTTAGTGAAAAACTGTTTTTT; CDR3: CASSFRGLSEKLFF
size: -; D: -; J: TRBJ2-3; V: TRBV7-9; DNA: TGTGCCAGCAGCTTTTTTGAGGGCCCGGGGACGCAGTATTTT; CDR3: CASSFFEGPGTQYF
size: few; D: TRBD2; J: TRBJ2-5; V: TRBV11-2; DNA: TGTGCCAGCAGCTTATCGCTAGCGGGGGAGGTAGAGACCCAGTACTTC; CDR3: CASSLSLAGEVETQYF
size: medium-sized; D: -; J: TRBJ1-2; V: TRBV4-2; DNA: TGTGCCAGCAGCCCCTTTAATCCTATAGGCTACACCTTC; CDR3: CASSPFNPIGYTF
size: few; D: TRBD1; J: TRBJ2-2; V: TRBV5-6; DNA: TGTGCCAGCAGCTTGCCTCTTTGGGACAGGCTGACCGGGGAGCTGTTTTTT; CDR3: CASSLPLWDRLTGELFF
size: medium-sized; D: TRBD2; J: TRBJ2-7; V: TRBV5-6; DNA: TGTGCCAGCAGCACGCGGGGGTTCACCTACGAGCAGTACTTC; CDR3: CASSTRGFTYEQYF
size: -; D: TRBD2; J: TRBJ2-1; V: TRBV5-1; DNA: TGCGCCAGCACAAGAGGGCGGGGGACTTTGGGGGATGAGCAGTTCTTC; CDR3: CASTRGRGTLGDEQFF
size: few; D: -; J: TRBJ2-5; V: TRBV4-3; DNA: TGCGCCAGCAGCCGGGCCTCAGTTCCCCAAGAGACCCAGTACTTC; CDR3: CASSRASVPQETQYF
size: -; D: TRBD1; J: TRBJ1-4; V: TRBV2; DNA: TGTGCCAGCAGCCGACAGGGATCGGTTGGTGAAAAACTGTTTTTT; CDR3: CASSRQGSVGEKLFF
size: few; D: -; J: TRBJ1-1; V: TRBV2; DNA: TGTGCCAGCAGTGGGGAGCTGATAAACACTGAAGCTTTCTTT; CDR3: CASSGELINTEAFF
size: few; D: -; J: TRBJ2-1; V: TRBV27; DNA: TGTGCCAGCTGCCCGGGAGTAGGTTGGTACAATGAGCAGTTCTTC; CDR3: CASCPGVGWYNEQFF
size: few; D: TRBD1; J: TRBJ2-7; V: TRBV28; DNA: TGTGCCAGCAGTTCATATCCGGGCCAGGGGGCCTACGAGCAGTACTTC; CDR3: CASSSYPGQGAYEQYF
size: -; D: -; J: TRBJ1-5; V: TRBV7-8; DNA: TGTGCCAGCAGCCCTAACAGGAAAAGGGGTCAGCCCCAGCATTTT; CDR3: CASSPNRKRGQPQHF
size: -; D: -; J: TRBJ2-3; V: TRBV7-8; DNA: TGTGCCAGCAGCTTGGGGGGTCCAGATACGCAGTATTTT; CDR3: CASSLGGPDTQYF
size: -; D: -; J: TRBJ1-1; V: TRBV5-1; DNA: TGCGCCAGCATGCTTAGTGGGACAAGGAACACTGAAGCTTTCTTT; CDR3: CASMLSGTRNTEAFF
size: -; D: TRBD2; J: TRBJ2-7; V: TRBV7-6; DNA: TGTGCCAGCAGCTTAAGGGCTGCGGGGGGGCCCCACGAGCAGTACTTC; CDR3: CASSLRAAGGPHEQYF
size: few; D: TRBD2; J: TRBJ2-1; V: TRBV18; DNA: TGTGCCAGCTCGCCTACAGCGGGGGGGTCCTACAATGAGCAGTTCTTC; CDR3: CASSPTAGGSYNEQFF
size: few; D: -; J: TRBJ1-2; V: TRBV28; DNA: TGTGCCAGCAGTTTTTTTCCCGGTAACTATGGCTACACCTTC; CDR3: CASSFFPGNYGYTF
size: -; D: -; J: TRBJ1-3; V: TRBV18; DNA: TGTGCCAGCTCCCCCCGCCGGACTCACTCTGGAAACACCATATATTTT; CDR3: CASSPRRTHSGNTIYF